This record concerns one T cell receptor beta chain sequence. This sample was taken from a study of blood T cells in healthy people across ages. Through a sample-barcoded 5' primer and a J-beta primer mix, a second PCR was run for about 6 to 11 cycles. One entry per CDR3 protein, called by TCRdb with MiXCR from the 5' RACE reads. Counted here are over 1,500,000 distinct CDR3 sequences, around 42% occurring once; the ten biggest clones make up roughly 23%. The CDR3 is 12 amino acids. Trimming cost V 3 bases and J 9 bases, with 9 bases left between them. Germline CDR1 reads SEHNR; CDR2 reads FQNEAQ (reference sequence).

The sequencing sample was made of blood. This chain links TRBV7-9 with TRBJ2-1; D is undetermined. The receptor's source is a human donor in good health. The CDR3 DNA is TGTGCCAGCAGCTTTATTGGTAGTGAGCAGTTCTTC. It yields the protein CASSFIGSEQFF.